This entry lists 13 T cell receptor beta chains sequenced from one sample in a study of vaccination and CD4 T cells after COVID-19. Antigen specificity for these receptors is unknown. The treatment is: roughly 11-day PBMC culture with coronavirus spike peptide pools or control peptides (ViraFEST assay). Sequencing of DNA taken from cultured CD4+ T cells relied on the Oncomine TCR Beta short-read assay. Each CDR3 protein is one row after TCRdb ran MiXCR on the PCR reads. This table has about 5,000 distinct CDR3 sequences, roughly 40% appearing once. The sequences come from CD4+ T cells from blood, cultured in vitro, collected after SARS-CoV-2 vaccination. The receptors originated from a human donor who had recovered from COVID-19.

The sample holds one count of this clonotype. The rearrangement links TRBV30 to TRBJ1-1; D is undetermined. The ends were cut back, 3 bases at V and 4 bases at J, with 6 bases in the middle. Germline loops: CDR1 GTSNPN, CDR2 SVGIG (reference sequence). This CDR3 is built from 11 residues. The CDR3 nucleotides read TGTGCCTGGAGCCACAGCACTGAAGCTTTCTTT. Translation: CAWSHSTEAFF.

The chain has TRBV7-2 and TRBJ1-1, with no clear D. The CDR3 runs 12 residues. Germline V lookup: CDR1 SGHTA, CDR2 FQGNSA. With 2 bases removed from V and 8 bases from J, the gap between germline ends came to 9 bases. The CDR3 loop reads CASSLQTREAFF. Here the CDR3 DNA reads TGTGCCAGCAGCTTACAGACAAGAGAAGCTTTCTTT. The full variable domain, in which reference TRBV7-2 and TRBJ1-1 provide the parts outside the CDR3, is GAGVSQSPSNKVTEKGKDVELRCDPISGHTALYWYRQSLGQGLEFLIYFQGNSAPDKSGLPSDRFSAERTGGSVSTLTIQRTQQEDSAVYLCASSLQTREAFFGQGTRLTVV.

V usage is TRBV27 and J usage is TRBJ1-5, with TRBD1 as a possible D gene (5 bases). The germline V gene has CDR1 MNHEY and CDR2 SMNVEV (reference sequence). The CDR3 is 15 amino acids. The V end lost 6 bases, the J end lost 0 bases, and 12 bases lay between the germline ends. The CDR3 loop reads CASSLGHDSNQPQHF. The CDR3 DNA sequence: TGTGCCAGCAGCCTGGGGCATGATAGCAATCAGCCCCAGCATTTT.

This chain links TRBV19 with TRBJ1-6; TRBD1 agrees at 8 bases. Trimming removed 7 bases from V and 7 bases from J; junction bases left unmatched: 12. The germline gives CDR1 LNHDA, CDR2 SQIVND (reference sequence). The CDR3 extends over 16 amino acids. As DNA, the CDR3 is TGTGCCAGTACCTTATCAGGGGGCGCGAGGAATTCACCCCTCCACTTT. As protein: CASTLSGGARNSPLHF.

A few counts support this clonotype. The chain links TRBV2 to TRBJ1-1; 7 bases line up with TRBD1. Germline loops: CDR1 SNHLY, CDR2 FYNNEI. V dropped 6 bases and J dropped 3; count of bases not matched to a gene: 1. The length of the CDR3 is 12 residues. The CDR3 DNA reads TGTGCCAGCAGACAGGGGCACACTGAAGCTTTCTTT. It encodes CASRQGHTEAFF.

The chain carries TRBV20-1 and TRBJ2-2; the D is unclear. Trimming pared 0 bases from V and 9 bases from J, leaving 11 bases between. There are 13 residues in the CDR3. Germline CDR1 and CDR2: DFQATT and SNEGSKA (reference sequence). CDR3 loop: CSARDQATRELFF. Here the CDR3 DNA reads TGCAGTGCTAGAGATCAGGCTACCAGGGAGCTGTTTTTT.

This chain uses TRBV9 with TRBJ2-3; D gene uncertain. Trimming took off 4 bases at V and 0 bases at J, with 15 bases between the two ends. This CDR3 is built from 16 residues. Looked up from germline, CDR1 is SGDLS and CDR2 is YYNGEE. The CDR3 coding sequence is TGTGCCAGCAGCCCAGAGCCTAGGATTAGCACAGATACGCAGTATTTT. Its translation: CASSPEPRISTDTQYF.

This clonotype appeared a few times. This rearrangement joins TRBV2 to TRBJ1-6, with D possibly TRBD1 on 5 matching bases. Germline V CDR1 and CDR2: SNHLY, FYNNEI. V dropped 4 bases and J dropped 5 bases, with 15 bases sitting between them. The CDR3 runs 16 residues. The CDR3 loop is CASSGRGPNNNSPLHF. CDR3 sequence (DNA): TGTGCCAGCAGTGGCCGGGGACCGAATAATAATTCACCCCTCCACTTT.

The chain joins TRBV6-1 to TRBJ2-7; 7 nucleotides align to TRBD1. The V segment lost 10 bases and the J segment 3 bases; nucleotides outside the gene matches: 9. Germline V lookup: CDR1 MNHNS, CDR2 SASEGT. The CDR3 is made up of 13 amino acids. The CDR3 loop reads CATSDRPDYEQYF. The CDR3 region has the DNA TGTGCCACTTCGGACAGGCCGGACTACGAGCAGTACTTC.

The rearrangement uses TRBV4-3 and TRBJ1-2; 10 bases line up with TRBD1. V shed 2 bases and J 4 bases; nucleotides not matched to a gene: 4. The V gene's germline CDR1 is LGHNA and CDR2 YSLEER. CDR3 length: 15 amino acids. CDR3 in DNA: TGCGCCAGCAGCCAACAGACAGGGGGCGGCTATGGCTACACCTTC. Translation gives CASSQQTGGGYGYTF.

The rearrangement joins TRBV7-2 to TRBJ1-6, with TRBD1 matching over 7 bases. Germline V gives CDR1 SGHTA, CDR2 FQGNSA. The CDR3 extends over 15 amino acids. J gave up 4 bases and V 5 bases, and 5 bases lay outside the gene matches. The CDR3 sequence: CASSPVQGYNSPLHF. The DNA for the CDR3 is TGTGCCAGCAGCCCGGTACAGGGGTATAATTCACCCCTCCACTTT.

This clonotype turned up a few times. This rearrangement joins TRBV6-1 to TRBJ1-2; D may be TRBD1 (5 bases). The germline gives CDR1 MNHNS, CDR2 SASEGT. V lost 2 bases and J lost 1, with 11 bases in between. The CDR3 totals 15 residues. In DNA, the CDR3 is TGTGCCAGCAGTGAAAGCGACAGCCATAACTATGGCTACACCTTC. Residues: CASSESDSHNYGYTF.

The J gene is TRBJ2-5, the V gene TRBV7-2; D uncertain. This CDR3 is 13 amino acids long. V lost 1 base, J lost 1 base, and 4 bases lay in between. Germline V gene lookup returns CDR1 SGHTA and CDR2 FQGNSA. In DNA form, the CDR3 reads TGTGCCAGCAGCTTAGTTATCCAAGAGACCCAGTACTTC. This encodes CASSLVIQETQYF.